The source of this T cell receptor beta chain is a study of CD8+CD57+ T cells in acquired aplastic anemia. Study summary: Average DNA yield from sorted CD4+ and CD8+ cells was roughly 3.1 ug.

Notes on the study in general: The same twenty-nine CD8+ CDR3 sequences occurred in patients and in controls. Between patients and controls, CD8+ Simpson's diversity did not vary significantly.

CD8+CD57+ cell expansion had been shown by flow cytometry in patients chosen for sequencing. The TCR beta profiling, which covered VDJ combination and CDR3 sequence, was carried out using genomic DNA as the template. Via MiXCR, TCRdb re-called the reads, giving one row per CDR3 protein. The sample comprises roughly 250,000 distinct CDR3 sequences, around 82% of which are singletons, and 35% to 50% rests with the top ten. Comments on this clonotype: Its antigen is still unknown.

The CDR3 contains 12 residues. V was shortened by 4 bases and J by 6 bases, with 9 bases between the two germline ends. The germline V gene encodes CDR1 SGHDT and CDR2 YYEEEE. The chain uses TRBV5-6 and TRBJ2-3; D not certain. The material sequenced was sorted CD4+, CD8+, or CD8+CD57+ T cells (not recorded which) from PBMCs. This clonotype was obtained from a human donor with aplastic anemia. The CDR3 sequence: CASSHTDDTQYF. The CDR3 bases are TGTGCCAGCAGCCATACAGACGATACGCAGTATTTT.